Described below is a single TCR beta chain sequence and its context. Naive CD8 cells were CD45RO-negative, positively selected for CCR7, excluding terminally differentiated effector memory CD45RA+ cells. Every one of the donors was a Caucasian adult that lived in Nashville, Tennessee. The sample comes from a study of shared clonotypes between healthy human individuals. Germline V CDR1 and CDR2: MDHEN, SYDVKM. V was clipped by 6 bases and J by 6 bases, with 12 bases between them. CDR3 length equals 12 residues. Repertoires were generated with immunoSEQ multiplex PCR, while TCRdb's copy carries only in-frame clones and drops some. The data contain about 2.1 million clones, 85% to 95% of them singletons.

This clonotype was sampled from a young man in good health. Some clones in this sample may be carry-over from other donors' samples. The sequencing sample was made of naive CD8+ T cells from PBMCs. This chain links TRBV28 with TRBJ2-7, with unresolved D. CDR3 in amino acids: CASSYVRGEQYF. For the CDR3, the DNA is TGTGCCAGCAGCTACGTAAGAGGCGAGCAGTACTTC.